This is a list of T cell receptor beta chains from one sample in a study of OX40 agonist ivuxolimab in advanced cancers. TCRdb keeps only in-frame clones here, not all; method: immunoSEQ multiplex PCR. The sample records approximately 90,000 clones, about 90% being singletons. The sample here was CD4+ or CD8+ T cells sorted from blood, taken in a trial of the OX40 agonist ivuxolimab. The origin of the receptors is an adult with an advanced solid tumor such as melanoma, head and neck, liver or kidney cancer. Each CDR3 is given with its conserved first and last residue. Fields, in order: D gene, J gene, V gene, CDR3 protein. D genes are given only for firm matches.

D gene: NA; J gene: TRBJ2-1; V gene: TRBV29-1; CDR3 protein: CSVDHSGTTYNEQFF
D gene: NA; J gene: TRBJ1-4; V gene: TRBV10-3; CDR3 protein: CAISEGLYQKLFF
D gene: TRBD2; J gene: TRBJ2-7; V gene: TRBV27; CDR3 protein: CASSLPTLAGGSYEQYF
D gene: NA; J gene: TRBJ2-7; V gene: TRBV27; CDR3 protein: CASSGQGSSYEQYF
D gene: NA; J gene: TRBJ2-3; V gene: TRBV27; CDR3 protein: CASSLTGNTQYF
D gene: TRBD2; J gene: NA; V gene: TRBV19; CDR3 protein: CASSIELTSGVTYEQYF
D gene: NA; J gene: TRBJ1-5; V gene: TRBV6-1; CDR3 protein: CASSEVVTSNQPQHF
D gene: TRBD2; J gene: TRBJ2-7; V gene: TRBV6-1; CDR3 protein: CASRTLTSAAYEQYF
D gene: NA; J gene: TRBJ1-1; V gene: TRBV30; CDR3 protein: CAWRVGSHTEAFF
D gene: NA; J gene: TRBJ1-4; V gene: TRBV5-6; CDR3 protein: CASSSYDNNEKLFF
D gene: TRBD1; J gene: TRBJ2-7; V gene: TRBV6-6; CDR3 protein: CASSYLGTGGPYEQYF
D gene: TRBD1; J gene: TRBJ1-1; V gene: TRBV5-1; CDR3 protein: CASSPIAGGNTEAFF
D gene: NA; J gene: TRBJ2-2; V gene: TRBV4-2; CDR3 protein: CASSQAVGLVTGELFF
D gene: TRBD1; J gene: TRBJ2-3; V gene: TRBV9; CDR3 protein: CASSVGETGPTDTQYF
D gene: NA; J gene: TRBJ1-2; V gene: TRBV9; CDR3 protein: CASGGLYGYTF
D gene: NA; J gene: TRBJ1-2; V gene: TRBV1; CDR3 protein: CTSSQGGGNYGYTF
D gene: NA; J gene: TRBJ2-2; V gene: TRBV12-5; CDR3 protein: CASGLPLNRLNTGELFF
D gene: TRBD2; J gene: TRBJ2-7; V gene: TRBV18; CDR3 protein: CASSPSGSRSYEQYF
D gene: TRBD1; J gene: TRBJ2-5; V gene: TRBV13; CDR3 protein: CASSRRQGARETQYF
D gene: NA; J gene: TRBJ2-2; V gene: TRBV5-1; CDR3 protein: CASSLANTGELFF
D gene: NA; J gene: TRBJ1-2; V gene: TRBV23-1; CDR3 protein: CASSLNSCGYTF
D gene: TRBD2; J gene: TRBJ2-2; V gene: TRBV27; CDR3 protein: CASNAGTSRITGELFF
D gene: NA; J gene: TRBJ1-1; V gene: TRBV20-1; CDR3 protein: CSARDTPEAFF
D gene: NA; J gene: TRBJ2-7; V gene: TRBV18; CDR3 protein: CASSPHRDGSYEQYF
D gene: NA; J gene: TRBJ1-3; V gene: TRBV9; CDR3 protein: CASSVAGRGQSGNTIYF
D gene: NA; J gene: TRBJ1-5; V gene: TRBV19; CDR3 protein: CASSPRTRGVWDQPQHF
D gene: TRBD2; J gene: TRBJ2-1; V gene: TRBV5-8; CDR3 protein: CASILERTSGSPNEQFF
D gene: TRBD1; J gene: TRBJ1-5; V gene: TRBV28; CDR3 protein: CASSQGAGSNQPQHF
D gene: NA; J gene: TRBJ2-3; V gene: TRBV28; CDR3 protein: CASSLGAKGSLAGTDTQYF
D gene: TRBD2; J gene: TRBJ2-7; V gene: TRBV9; CDR3 protein: CASSASGRALPYEQYF
D gene: TRBD1; J gene: TRBJ1-2; V gene: TRBV5-1; CDR3 protein: CASSEQGADGYTF
D gene: NA; J gene: TRBJ2-1; V gene: TRBV11-2; CDR3 protein: CASSFGYRTRTSYNEQFF
D gene: NA; J gene: TRBJ2-3; V gene: TRBV5-1; CDR3 protein: CASSLAIGRDTDTQYF
D gene: NA; J gene: TRBJ1-3; V gene: TRBV27; CDR3 protein: CASSGTTGNTIYF
D gene: NA; J gene: TRBJ2-7; V gene: TRBV11-1; CDR3 protein: CASSLDSWGYEQYF
D gene: NA; J gene: TRBJ1-1; V gene: TRBV19; CDR3 protein: CASTSIGQITEAFF
D gene: TRBD2; J gene: TRBJ2-1; V gene: TRBV7-8; CDR3 protein: CASSPPSGRIGNEQFF